This entry is about one TCR beta chain. The sample is drawn from a study of blood T cells in healthy people across ages. A second PCR, run for roughly 7 to 12 cycles, used a sample-barcoded 5' primer plus a J-beta primer mix. A single record per CDR3 protein comes from TCRdb applying MiXCR to the 5' RACE reads. The data show about 1 million distinct CDR3 sequences, 45% seen once. Germline V gives CDR1 SQVTM, CDR2 ANQGSEA. This CDR3 region has 17 residues. After removal of 2 bases from V and 4 bases from J, the junction contained 14 bases not matched to a gene. This TCR derives from an older woman in good health. Source material: blood. V is TRBV29-1 and J is TRBJ1-2, with 9 positions matching TRBD1. CDR3 loop: CSVETLGQGIFGYGYTF. In DNA, the CDR3 is TGCAGCGTTGAAACGTTGGGACAGGGTATTTTCGGCTATGGCTACACCTTC.